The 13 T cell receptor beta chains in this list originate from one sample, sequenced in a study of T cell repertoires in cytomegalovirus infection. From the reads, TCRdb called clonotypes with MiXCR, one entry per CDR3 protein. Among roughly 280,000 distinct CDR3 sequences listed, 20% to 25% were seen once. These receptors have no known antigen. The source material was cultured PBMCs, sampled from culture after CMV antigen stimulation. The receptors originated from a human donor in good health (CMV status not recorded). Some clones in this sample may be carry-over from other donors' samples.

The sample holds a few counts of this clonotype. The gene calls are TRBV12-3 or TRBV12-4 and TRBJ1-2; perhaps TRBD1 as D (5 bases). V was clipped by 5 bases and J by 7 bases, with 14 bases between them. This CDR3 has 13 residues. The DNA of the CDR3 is TGTGCCAGCAGTGTCCAGACAGTGAGTGGCTACACCTTC. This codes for CASSVQTVSGYTF.

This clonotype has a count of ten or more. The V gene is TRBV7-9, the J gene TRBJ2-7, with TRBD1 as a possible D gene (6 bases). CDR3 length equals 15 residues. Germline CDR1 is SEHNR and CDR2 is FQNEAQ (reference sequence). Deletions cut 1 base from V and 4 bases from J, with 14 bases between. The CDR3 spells CASSLGSGRGYEQYV. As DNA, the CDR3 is TGTGCCAGCAGCTTAGGATCCGGCAGGGGATACGAGCAGTACGTC.

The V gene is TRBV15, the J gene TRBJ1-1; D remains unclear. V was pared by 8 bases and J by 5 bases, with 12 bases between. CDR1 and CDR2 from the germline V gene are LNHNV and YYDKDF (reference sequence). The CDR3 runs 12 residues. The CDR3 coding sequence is TGTGCCACCGCAAACCCGGGGACTGAAGCTTTCTTT. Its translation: CATANPGTEAFF.

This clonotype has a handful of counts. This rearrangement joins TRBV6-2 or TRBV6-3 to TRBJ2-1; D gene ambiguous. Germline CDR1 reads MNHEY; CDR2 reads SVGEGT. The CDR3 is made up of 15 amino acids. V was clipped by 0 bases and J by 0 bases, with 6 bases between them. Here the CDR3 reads CASSYSGFSYNEQFF. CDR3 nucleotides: TGTGCCAGCAGTTACTCCGGGTTCTCCTACAATGAGCAGTTCTTC.

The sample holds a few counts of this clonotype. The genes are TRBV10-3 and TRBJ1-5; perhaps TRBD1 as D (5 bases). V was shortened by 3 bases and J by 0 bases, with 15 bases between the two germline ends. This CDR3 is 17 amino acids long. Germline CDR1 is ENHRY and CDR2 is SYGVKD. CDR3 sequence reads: CAISDNRGRHSNQPQHF. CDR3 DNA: TGTGCCATCAGTGACAATCGGGGCAGACATAGCAATCAGCCCCAGCATTTT.

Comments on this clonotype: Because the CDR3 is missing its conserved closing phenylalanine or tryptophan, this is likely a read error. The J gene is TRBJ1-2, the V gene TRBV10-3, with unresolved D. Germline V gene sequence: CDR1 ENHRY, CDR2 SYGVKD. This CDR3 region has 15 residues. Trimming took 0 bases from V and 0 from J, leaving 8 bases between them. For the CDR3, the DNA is TGTGCCATCAGTGAGTCTGGAGCAGCTAACTATGGCTACACCCTC. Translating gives CAISESGAANYGYTL.

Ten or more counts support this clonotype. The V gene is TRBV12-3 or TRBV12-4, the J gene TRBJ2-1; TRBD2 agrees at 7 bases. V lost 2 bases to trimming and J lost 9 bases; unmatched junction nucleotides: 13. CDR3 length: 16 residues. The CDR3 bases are TGTGCCAGCAGTTTAATTGTGGGAGGGCCTGGTGGTGAGCAGTTCTTC. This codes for CASSLIVGGPGGEQFF.

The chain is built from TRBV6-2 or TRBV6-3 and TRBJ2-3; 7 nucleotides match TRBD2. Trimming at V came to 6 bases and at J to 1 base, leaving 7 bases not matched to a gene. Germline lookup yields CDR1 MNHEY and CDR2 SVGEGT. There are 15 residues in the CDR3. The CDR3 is CASRSLADRTDTQYF. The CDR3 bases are TGTGCCAGCAGGAGTCTAGCGGACCGCACAGATACGCAGTATTTT.

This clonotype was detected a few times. CDR3 loop: CASGTVNYNEQFF. The DNA of the CDR3 is TGTGCCAGCGGGACAGTAAATTACAATGAGCAGTTCTTC. This sequence joins TRBV12-3 or TRBV12-4 and TRBJ2-1; TRBD1 agrees at 7 bases. With V trimmed by 8 bases and J by 4 bases, 5 bases remained unmatched. This CDR3 contains 13 residues.

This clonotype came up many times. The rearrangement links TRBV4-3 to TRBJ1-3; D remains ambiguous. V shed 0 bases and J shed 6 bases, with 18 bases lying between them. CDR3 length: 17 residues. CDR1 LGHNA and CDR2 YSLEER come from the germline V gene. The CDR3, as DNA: TGCGCCAGCAGCCAAGACCGGGCAGGTGTTTTATCAAACACCATATATTTT. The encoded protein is CASSQDRAGVLSNTIYF.

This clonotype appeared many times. The CDR3 loop reads CASSASGRTYNEQFF. The CDR3 nucleotides read TGTGCCAGCAGCGCTAGCGGGAGAACCTACAATGAGCAGTTCTTC. V is TRBV11-1 and J is TRBJ2-1; 10 bases map to TRBD2. V shed 5 bases and J 2 bases; nucleotides not matched to a gene: 3. The CDR3 has 15 residues. The germline V gene encodes CDR1 SGHAT and CDR2 FQDESV (reference sequence).

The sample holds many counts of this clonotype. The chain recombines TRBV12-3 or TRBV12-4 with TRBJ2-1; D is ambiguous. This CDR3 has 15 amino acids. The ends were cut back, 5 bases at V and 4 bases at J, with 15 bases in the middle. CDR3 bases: TGTGCCAGCAGTCAGCTGCCCGCCGAATACAATGAGCAGTTCTTC. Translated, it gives CASSQLPAEYNEQFF.

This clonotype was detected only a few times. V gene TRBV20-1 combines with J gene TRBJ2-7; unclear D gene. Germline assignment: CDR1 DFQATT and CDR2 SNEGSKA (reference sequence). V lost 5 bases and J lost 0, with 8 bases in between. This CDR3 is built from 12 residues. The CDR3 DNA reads TGCAGTGCTTTCGGGCACTCCTACGAGCAGTACTTC. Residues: CSAFGHSYEQYF.